The rows below give T cell receptor beta chains drawn from one sample of a study of T cell repertoires in cytomegalovirus infection. In TCRdb, the reads were re-called with MiXCR into one record per CDR3 protein. The data contain some 77,000 distinct CDR3 sequences, roughly 3.6% of them seen just once; the ten biggest clones take up around 4.9%. Sequences were obtained from PBMCs. Receptors were obtained from a human donor in good health (CMV status not recorded). Some clones in this sample may be carry-over from other donors' samples. The CDR3 runs from the conserved cysteine through the conserved F or W. A D gene is named only where the DNA matches it firmly. Size is stated for part of the rows, as once, few or many counts, or as a class when the clone is expanded.

D gene: .; clone size: many; V gene: TRBV19; J gene: TRBJ2-1; CDR3 DNA: TGTGCCAGTAGTCTGGGAGGCAGGCCGAGCTCCTACAATGAGCAGTTCTTC; CDR3 protein: CASSLGGRPSSYNEQFF
D gene: TRBD1; clone size: many; V gene: TRBV6-2/TRBV6-3; J gene: TRBJ1-4; CDR3 DNA: TGTGCCAGCAGTTACGGGACAGGGCACGGAGAACTGTTTTTT; CDR3 protein: CASSYGTGHGELFF
D gene: TRBD2; clone size: many; V gene: TRBV7-2; J gene: TRBJ2-7; CDR3 DNA: TGTGCCAGCAGCTTAGGGATGCGGGGGGGTTACGAGCAGTACTTC; CDR3 protein: CASSLGMRGGYEQYF
D gene: TRBD2; clone size: many; V gene: TRBV5-1; J gene: TRBJ2-1; CDR3 DNA: TGCGCCAGCAGGACTAGCGGGGGGGCTACCTACAATGAGCAGTTCTTC; CDR3 protein: CASRTSGGATYNEQFF
D gene: TRBD1; clone size: many; V gene: TRBV12-3/TRBV12-4; J gene: TRBJ2-2; CDR3 DNA: TGTGCCAGCAGTTCGGGTCAGGGGACAGGGGATCCCGGGGAGCTGTTTTTT; CDR3 protein: CASSSGQGTGDPGELFF
D gene: .; clone size: many; V gene: TRBV7-2; J gene: TRBJ2-5; CDR3 DNA: TGTGCCAGCAGCTTATCACCCCAGGAGACCCAGTACTTC; CDR3 protein: CASSLSPQETQYF
D gene: TRBD2; clone size: many; V gene: TRBV20-1; J gene: TRBJ2-5; CDR3 DNA: TGCAGTGCTAGAGTGCGGGGGGCGGAGACCCAGTACTTC; CDR3 protein: CSARVRGAETQYF
D gene: .; clone size: many; V gene: TRBV28; J gene: TRBJ2-5; CDR3 DNA: TGTGCCAGCACCTCGCCCGGGGAGGCCCAAGGGACCCAGTACTTC; CDR3 protein: CASTSPGEAQGTQYF
D gene: .; clone size: many; V gene: TRBV19; J gene: TRBJ1-3; CDR3 DNA: TGTGCCAGTAGTATTGCGGCGGTCTCTGGAAACACCATATATTTT; CDR3 protein: CASSIAAVSGNTIYF
D gene: TRBD1; clone size: medium-sized; V gene: TRBV7-2; J gene: TRBJ1-1; CDR3 DNA: TGTGCCAGCAGCTTCACAGGGGAAAGCACTGAAGCTTTCTTT; CDR3 protein: CASSFTGESTEAFF
D gene: .; clone size: many; V gene: TRBV19; J gene: TRBJ2-7; CDR3 DNA: TGTGCCAGTAGTATCCGGGATACGTACGAGCAGTACTTC; CDR3 protein: CASSIRDTYEQYF
D gene: TRBD1; clone size: .; V gene: TRBV7-8; J gene: TRBJ1-5; CDR3 DNA: TGTGCCAGCAGCCCGGGGACAGGGGGTAGGAATCAGCCCCAGCATTTT; CDR3 protein: CASSPGTGGRNQPQHF
D gene: .; clone size: many; V gene: TRBV24-1; J gene: TRBJ2-1; CDR3 DNA: TGTGCCACCAGTGATTCCTCACCGACAGCCTACAATGAGCAGTTCTTC; CDR3 protein: CATSDSSPTAYNEQFF
D gene: .; clone size: many; V gene: TRBV20-1; J gene: TRBJ1-6; CDR3 DNA: TGCAGTGCTAGTATTAGTAACTATAATTCACCCCTCCACTTT; CDR3 protein: CSASISNYNSPLHF
D gene: TRBD1; clone size: many; V gene: TRBV12-3/TRBV12-4; J gene: TRBJ1-2; CDR3 DNA: TGTGCCAGCAGCTCTAATCTCAAGGGGGCCGGCTACACCTTC; CDR3 protein: CASSSNLKGAGYTF
D gene: .; clone size: many; V gene: TRBV7-2; J gene: TRBJ2-1; CDR3 DNA: TGTGCCAGCAGCTTAGCTGCGGTGACCTACAATGAGCAGTTCTTC; CDR3 protein: CASSLAAVTYNEQFF
D gene: .; clone size: many; V gene: TRBV19; J gene: TRBJ2-3; CDR3 DNA: TGTGCCAGTAGTGCGACAGGCACAGATACGCAGTATTTT; CDR3 protein: CASSATGTDTQYF
D gene: .; clone size: many; V gene: TRBV4-3; J gene: TRBJ1-6; CDR3 DNA: TGCGCCAGCAGCCAGGGGTTAGGTAATTCACCCCTCCACTTT; CDR3 protein: CASSQGLGNSPLHF